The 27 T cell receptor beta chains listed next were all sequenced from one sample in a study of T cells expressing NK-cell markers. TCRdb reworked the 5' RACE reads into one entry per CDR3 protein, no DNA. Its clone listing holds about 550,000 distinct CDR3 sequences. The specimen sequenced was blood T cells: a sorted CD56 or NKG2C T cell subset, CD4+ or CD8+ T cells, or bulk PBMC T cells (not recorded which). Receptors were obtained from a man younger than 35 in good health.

CDR3: CASKGTNSNQPQHF. The chain employs TRBV19 and TRBJ1-5; TCRdb indicates TRBD1, and absent DNA this call remains unverified. Looked up from germline, CDR1 is LNHDA and CDR2 is SQIVND (reference sequence). The CDR3 length is 14 residues.

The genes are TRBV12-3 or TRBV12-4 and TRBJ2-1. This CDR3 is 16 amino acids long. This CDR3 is CASSLGPQIPYNEQFF.

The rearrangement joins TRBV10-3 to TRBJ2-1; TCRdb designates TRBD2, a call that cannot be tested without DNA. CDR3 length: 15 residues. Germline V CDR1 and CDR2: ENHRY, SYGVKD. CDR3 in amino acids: CAISRPGAAYNEQFF.

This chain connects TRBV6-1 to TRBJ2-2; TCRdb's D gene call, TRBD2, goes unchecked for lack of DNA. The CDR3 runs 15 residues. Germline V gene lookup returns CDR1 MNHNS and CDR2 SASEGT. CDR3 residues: CASSVGGSRIGELFF.

The CDR3 spells CASSVVASGQTSLEKLFF. The chain is built from TRBV9 and TRBJ1-4; TCRdb outputs TRBD1, but without DNA this stays unchecked. CDR1 and CDR2 (germline): SGDLS, YYNGEE. The CDR3 runs 18 residues.

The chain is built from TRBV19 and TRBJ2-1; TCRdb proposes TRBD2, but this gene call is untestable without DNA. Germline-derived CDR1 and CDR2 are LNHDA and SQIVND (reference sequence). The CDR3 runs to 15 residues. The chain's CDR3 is CASSSTSGRINEQFF.

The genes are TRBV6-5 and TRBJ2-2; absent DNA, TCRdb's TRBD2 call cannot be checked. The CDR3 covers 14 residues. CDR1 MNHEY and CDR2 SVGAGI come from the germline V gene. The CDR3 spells CASSLLAVTGELFF.

The CDR3 sequence: CASSAFSRTAASQYF. The genes are TRBV6-1 and TRBJ2-7; TCRdb picks TRBD1, but there is no DNA to check that call. Germline V gene lookup returns CDR1 MNHNS and CDR2 SASEGT. The CDR3 is 15 residues long.

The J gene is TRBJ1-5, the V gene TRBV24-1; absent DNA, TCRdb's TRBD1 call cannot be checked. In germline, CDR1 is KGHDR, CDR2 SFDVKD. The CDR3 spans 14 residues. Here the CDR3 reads CATSEQGAKQPQHF.

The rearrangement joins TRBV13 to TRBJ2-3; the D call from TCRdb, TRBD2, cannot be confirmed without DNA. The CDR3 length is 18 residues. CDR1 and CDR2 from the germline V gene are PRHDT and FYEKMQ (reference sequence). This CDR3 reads CASSDPLTTSGRTDTQYF.

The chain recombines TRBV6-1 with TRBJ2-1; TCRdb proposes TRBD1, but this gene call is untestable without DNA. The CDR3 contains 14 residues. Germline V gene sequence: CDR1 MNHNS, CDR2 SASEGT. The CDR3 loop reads CALTQGAAYNEQFF.

The CDR3 loop reads CAAREASVGNEQFF. This chain joins TRBV5-1 and TRBJ2-1; the TCRdb D gene call, TRBD2, has no DNA to confirm it. The CDR3 consists of 14 residues. CDR1 is SGHRS, CDR2 YFSETQ, per germline.

The CDR3 loop is CASSHDTRRNTEAFF. This chain links TRBV4-1 with TRBJ1-1. This CDR3 is built from 15 residues. Looked up from germline, CDR1 is MGHRA and CDR2 is YSYEKL.

This CDR3 is CTALDLTGELFF. J is TRBJ2-2 and V is TRBV29-1; the TRBD2 assignment by TCRdb is unverifiable without DNA. Germline V gene data show CDR1 as SQVTM and CDR2 as ANQGSEA. This CDR3 is 12 amino acids long.

The chain's CDR3 is CASSLQGKVEQFF. This chain links TRBV6-4 with TRBJ2-1; TCRdb picks TRBD1, but there is no DNA to check that call. The CDR3 is 13 amino acids. Germline values: CDR1 MRHNA, CDR2 SNTAGT.

This CDR3 is CASTMTIGLETQYF. V gene TRBV28 combines with J gene TRBJ2-5; absent DNA, TCRdb's TRBD2 call cannot be checked. The CDR3 covers 14 residues. The V gene's germline CDR1 is MDHEN and CDR2 SYDVKM.

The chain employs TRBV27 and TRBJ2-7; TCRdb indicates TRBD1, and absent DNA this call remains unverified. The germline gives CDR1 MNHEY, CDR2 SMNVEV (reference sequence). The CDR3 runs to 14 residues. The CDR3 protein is CASRRTGRLHEQYF.

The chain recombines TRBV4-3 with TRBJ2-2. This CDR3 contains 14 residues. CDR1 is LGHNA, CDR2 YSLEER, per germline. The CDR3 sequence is CASSRLARTGELFF.

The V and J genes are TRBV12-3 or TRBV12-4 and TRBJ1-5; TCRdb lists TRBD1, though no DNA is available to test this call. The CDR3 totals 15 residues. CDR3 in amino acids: CASSSGQVDVQPQHF.

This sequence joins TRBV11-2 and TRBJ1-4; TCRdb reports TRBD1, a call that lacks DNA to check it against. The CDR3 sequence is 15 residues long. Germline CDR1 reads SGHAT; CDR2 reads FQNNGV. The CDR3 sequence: CASKRPGTGDEKLFF.

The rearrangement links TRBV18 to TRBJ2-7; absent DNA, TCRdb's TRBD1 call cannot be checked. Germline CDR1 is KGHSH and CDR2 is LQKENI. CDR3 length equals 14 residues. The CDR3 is CASSPRAAPLEQYF.

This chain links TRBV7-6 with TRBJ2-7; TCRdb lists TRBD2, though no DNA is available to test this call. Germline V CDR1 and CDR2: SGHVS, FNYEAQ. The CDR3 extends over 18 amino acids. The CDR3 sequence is CASSLATSGRAAAYEQYF.

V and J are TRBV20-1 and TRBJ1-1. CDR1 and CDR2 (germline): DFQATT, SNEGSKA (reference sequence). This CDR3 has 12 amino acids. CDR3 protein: CSARRVNTEAFF.

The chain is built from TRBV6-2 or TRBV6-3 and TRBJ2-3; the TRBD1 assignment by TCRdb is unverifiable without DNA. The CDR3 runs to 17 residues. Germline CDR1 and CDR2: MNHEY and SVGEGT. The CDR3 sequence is CASSALLRGKSTDTQYF.

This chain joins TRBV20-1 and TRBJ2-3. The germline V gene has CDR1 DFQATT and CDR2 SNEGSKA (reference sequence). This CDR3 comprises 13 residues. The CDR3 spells CSATVSSTDTQYF.

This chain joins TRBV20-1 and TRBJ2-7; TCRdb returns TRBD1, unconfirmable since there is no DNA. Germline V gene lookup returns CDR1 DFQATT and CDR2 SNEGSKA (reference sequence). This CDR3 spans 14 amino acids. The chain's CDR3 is CSARPLDREFEQYF.

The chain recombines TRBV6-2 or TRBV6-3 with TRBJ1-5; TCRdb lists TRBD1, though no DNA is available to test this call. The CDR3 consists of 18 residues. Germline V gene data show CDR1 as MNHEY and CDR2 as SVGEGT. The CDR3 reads CASSSGVLRGRSNQPQHF.